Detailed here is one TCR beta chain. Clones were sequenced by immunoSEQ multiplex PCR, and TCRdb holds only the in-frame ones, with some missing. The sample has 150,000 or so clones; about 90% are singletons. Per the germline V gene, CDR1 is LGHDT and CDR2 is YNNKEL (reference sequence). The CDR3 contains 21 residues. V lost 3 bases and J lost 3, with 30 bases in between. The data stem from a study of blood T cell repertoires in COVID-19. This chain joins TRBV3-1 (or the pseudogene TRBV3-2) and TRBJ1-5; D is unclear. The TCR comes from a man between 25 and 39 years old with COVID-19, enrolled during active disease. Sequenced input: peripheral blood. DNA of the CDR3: TGTGCCAGCAGCCACCCCCCCGACGCTCGCAGAGTCGGGATCGCCAATCAGCCCCAGCATTTT. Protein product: CASSHPPDARRVGIANQPQHF.